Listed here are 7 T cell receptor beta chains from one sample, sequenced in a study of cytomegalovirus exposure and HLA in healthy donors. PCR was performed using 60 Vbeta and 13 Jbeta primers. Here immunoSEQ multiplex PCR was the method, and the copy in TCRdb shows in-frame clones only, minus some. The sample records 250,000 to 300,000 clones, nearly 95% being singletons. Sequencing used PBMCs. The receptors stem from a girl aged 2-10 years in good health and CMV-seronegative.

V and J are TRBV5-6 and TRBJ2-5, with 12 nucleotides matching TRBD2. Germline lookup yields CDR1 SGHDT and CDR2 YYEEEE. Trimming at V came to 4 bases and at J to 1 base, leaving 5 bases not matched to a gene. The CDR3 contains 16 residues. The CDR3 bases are TGTGCCAGCAGCGCCTTACTAGCGGGGGGCCAAGAGACCCAGTACTTC. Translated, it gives CASSALLAGGQETQYF. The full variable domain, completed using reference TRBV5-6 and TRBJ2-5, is DAGVTQSPTHLIKTRGQQVTLRCSPKSGHDTVSWYQQALGQGPQFIFQYYEEEERQRGNFPDRFSGHQFPNYSSELNVNALLLGDSALYLCASSALLAGGQETQYFGPGTRLLVL.

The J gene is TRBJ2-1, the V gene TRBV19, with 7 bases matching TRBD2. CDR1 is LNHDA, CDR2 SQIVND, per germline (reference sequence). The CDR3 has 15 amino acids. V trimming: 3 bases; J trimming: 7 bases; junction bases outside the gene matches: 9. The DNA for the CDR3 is TGTGCCAGTAGTATCGGGGGGTGGAGTGGGAATGAGCAGTTCTTC. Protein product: CASSIGGWSGNEQFF. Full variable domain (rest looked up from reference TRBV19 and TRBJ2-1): DGGITQSPKYLFRKEGQNVTLSCEQNLNHDAMYWYRQDPGQGLRLIYYSQIVNDFQKGDIAEGYSVSREKKESFPLTVTSAQKNPTAFYLCASSIGGWSGNEQFFGPGTRLTVL.

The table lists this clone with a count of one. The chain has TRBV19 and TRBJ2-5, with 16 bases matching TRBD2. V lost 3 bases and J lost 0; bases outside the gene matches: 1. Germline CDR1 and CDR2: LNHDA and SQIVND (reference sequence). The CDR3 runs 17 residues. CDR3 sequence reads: CASSMGLAGGYQETQYF. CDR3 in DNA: TGTGCCAGTAGTATGGGACTAGCGGGGGGGTACCAAGAGACCCAGTACTTC. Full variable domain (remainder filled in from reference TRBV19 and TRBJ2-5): DGGITQSPKYLFRKEGQNVTLSCEQNLNHDAMYWYRQDPGQGLRLIYYSQIVNDFQKGDIAEGYSVSREKKESFPLTVTSAQKNPTAFYLCASSMGLAGGYQETQYFGPGTRLLVL.

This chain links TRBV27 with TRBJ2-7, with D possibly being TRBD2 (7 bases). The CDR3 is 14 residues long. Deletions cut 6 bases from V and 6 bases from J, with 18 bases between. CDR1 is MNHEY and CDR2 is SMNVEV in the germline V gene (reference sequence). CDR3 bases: TGTGCCAGCAGCCCGGGACATGGGAGGGGCGAGCAGTACTTC. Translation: CASSPGHGRGEQYF.

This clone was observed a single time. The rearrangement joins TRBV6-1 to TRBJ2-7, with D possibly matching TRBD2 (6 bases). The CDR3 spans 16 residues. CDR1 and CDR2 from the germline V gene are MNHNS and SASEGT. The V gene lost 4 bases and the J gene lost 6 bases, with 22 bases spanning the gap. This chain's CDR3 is CASSGGLLVMASEQYF. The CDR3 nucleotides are TGTGCCAGCAGTGGGGGACTCCTGGTGATGGCCTCCGAGCAGTACTTC.

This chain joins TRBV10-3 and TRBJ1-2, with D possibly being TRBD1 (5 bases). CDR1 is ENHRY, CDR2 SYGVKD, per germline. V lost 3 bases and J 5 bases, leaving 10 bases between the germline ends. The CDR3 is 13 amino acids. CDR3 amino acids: CAISEGQGYGYTF. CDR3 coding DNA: TGTGCCATCAGTGAAGGGCAGGGATATGGCTACACCTTC.

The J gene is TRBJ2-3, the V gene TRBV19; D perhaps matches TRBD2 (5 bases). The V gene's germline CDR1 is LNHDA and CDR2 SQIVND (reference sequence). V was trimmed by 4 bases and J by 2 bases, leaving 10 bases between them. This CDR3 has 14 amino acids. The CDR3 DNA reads TGTGCCAGTAGTACCGGACTGACCACAGATACGCAGTATTTT. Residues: CASSTGLTTDTQYF.